The sequence of this T cell receptor (beta chain) was determined in a study of cytomegalovirus exposure and HLA in healthy donors. The CDR3 has 14 amino acids. The germline V gene encodes CDR1 PRHDT and CDR2 FYEKMQ (reference sequence). V shed 5 bases and J shed 1 base, with 9 bases lying between them. Findings and limits, study-wide: A missense DCLRE1C variant was associated with V- and J-gene trimming of TCR beta chains in a later analysis, and an independent cohort replicated the association.

To note about this clone: Its antigen is still unknown.

Donors were nominally healthy when sampled, though unrecorded immune exposures were likely. The PCR had 60 Vbeta and 13 Jbeta primers. Using immunoSEQ multiplex PCR, the repertoire was profiled, and TCRdb retains in-frame clones only, with some absent. Among more than 80,000 clones listed, roughly three quarters were seen once. V gene TRBV13 combines with J gene TRBJ1-3; D is unclear. The sample consisted of PBMCs. This receptor was obtained from an older woman in good health and CMV-seropositive. The chain's CDR3 is CASSPRGSGNTIYF. CDR3 sequence (DNA): TGTGCCAGCAGCCCACGAGGGTCTGGAAACACCATATATTTT. Using reference TRBV13 and TRBJ1-3 for the parts outside the CDR3, the full variable domain is AAGVIQSPRHLIKEKRETATLKCYPIPRHDTVYWYQQGPGQDPQFLISFYEKMQSDKGSIPDRFSAQQFSDYHSELNMSSLELGDSALYFCASSPRGSGNTIYFGEGSWLTVV.